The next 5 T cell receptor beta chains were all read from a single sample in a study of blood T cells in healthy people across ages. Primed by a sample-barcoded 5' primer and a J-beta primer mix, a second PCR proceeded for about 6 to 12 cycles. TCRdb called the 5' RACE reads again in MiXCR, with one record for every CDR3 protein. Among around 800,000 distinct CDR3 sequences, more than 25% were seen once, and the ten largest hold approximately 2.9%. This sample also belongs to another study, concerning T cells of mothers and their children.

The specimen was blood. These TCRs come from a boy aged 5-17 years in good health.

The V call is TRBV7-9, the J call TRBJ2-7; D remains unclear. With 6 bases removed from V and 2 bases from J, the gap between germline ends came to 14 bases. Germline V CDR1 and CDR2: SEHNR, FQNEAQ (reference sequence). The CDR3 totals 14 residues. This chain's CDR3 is CASRPRRPPYEQYF. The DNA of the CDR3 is TGTGCCAGCAGGCCCCGCAGGCCCCCCTACGAGCAGTACTTC.

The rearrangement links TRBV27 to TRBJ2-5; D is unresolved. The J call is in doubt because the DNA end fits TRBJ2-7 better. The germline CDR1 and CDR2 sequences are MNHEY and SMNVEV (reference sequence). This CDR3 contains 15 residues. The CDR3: CASSLRAPRSYEQYF. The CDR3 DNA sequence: TGTGCCAGCAGTTTACGAGCTCCCCGATCCTACGAGCAGTACTTC.

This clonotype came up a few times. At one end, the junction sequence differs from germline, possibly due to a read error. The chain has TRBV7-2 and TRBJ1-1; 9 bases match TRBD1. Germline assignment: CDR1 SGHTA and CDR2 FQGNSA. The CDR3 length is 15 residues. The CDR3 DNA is TGTGCCAACAGCTTTTGGGGACAGGGTGGCACTGAAGCTTTCTTT. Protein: CANSFWGQGGTEAFF.

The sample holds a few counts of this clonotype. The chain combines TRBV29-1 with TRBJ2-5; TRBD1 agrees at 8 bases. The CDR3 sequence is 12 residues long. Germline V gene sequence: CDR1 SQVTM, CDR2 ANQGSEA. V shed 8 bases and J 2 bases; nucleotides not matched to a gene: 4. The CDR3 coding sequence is TGCAGCCTCCGACAGGGGCAAGAGACCCAGTACTTC. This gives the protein CSLRQGQETQYF. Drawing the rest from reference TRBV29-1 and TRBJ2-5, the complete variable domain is SAVISQKPSRDICQRGTSLTIQCQVDSQVTMMFWYRQQPGQSLTLIATANQGSEATYESGFVIDKFPISRPNLTFSTLTVSNMSPEDSSIYLCSLRQGQETQYFGPGTRLLVL.

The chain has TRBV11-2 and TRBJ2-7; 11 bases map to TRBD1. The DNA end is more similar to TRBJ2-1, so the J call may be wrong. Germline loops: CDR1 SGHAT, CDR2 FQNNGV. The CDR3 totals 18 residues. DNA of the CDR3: TGTGCCAGCAGCTTTACCCTGGGGGGACAGGGGGACTACAATGAGCAGTTCTTC. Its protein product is CASSFTLGGQGDYNEQFF.